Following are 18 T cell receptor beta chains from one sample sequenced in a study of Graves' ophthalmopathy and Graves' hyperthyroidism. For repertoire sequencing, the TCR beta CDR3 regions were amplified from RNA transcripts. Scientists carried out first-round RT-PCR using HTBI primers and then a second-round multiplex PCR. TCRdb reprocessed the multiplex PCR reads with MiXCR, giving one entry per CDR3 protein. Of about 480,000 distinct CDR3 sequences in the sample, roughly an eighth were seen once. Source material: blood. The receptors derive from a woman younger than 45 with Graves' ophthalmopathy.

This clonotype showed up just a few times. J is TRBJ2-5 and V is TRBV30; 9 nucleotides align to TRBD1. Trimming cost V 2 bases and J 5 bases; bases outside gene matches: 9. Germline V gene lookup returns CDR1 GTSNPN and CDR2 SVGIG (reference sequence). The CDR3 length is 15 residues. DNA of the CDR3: TGTGCCTGGAGTCCTTACAGGGGGCTGGGTGAGACCCAGTACTTC. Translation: CAWSPYRGLGETQYF.

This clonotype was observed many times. The CDR3 loop reads CSVPRQGARNTGELFF. CDR3 sequence (DNA): TGCAGCGTTCCCCGACAGGGGGCGAGGAACACCGGGGAGCTGTTTTTT. The chain uses TRBV29-1 and TRBJ2-2; TRBD1 agrees at 10 bases. This CDR3 comprises 16 residues. CDR1 and CDR2 from the germline V gene are SQVTM and ANQGSEA. With V trimmed by 5 bases and J by 1 base, 7 bases remained unmatched.

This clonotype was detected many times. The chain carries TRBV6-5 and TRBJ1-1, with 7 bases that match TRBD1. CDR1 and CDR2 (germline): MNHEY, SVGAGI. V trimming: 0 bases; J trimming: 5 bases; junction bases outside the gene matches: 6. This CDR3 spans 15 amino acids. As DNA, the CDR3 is TGTGCCAGCAGTTACTCGTGGACAGGCGAGACTGAAGCTTTCTTT. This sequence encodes CASSYSWTGETEAFF.

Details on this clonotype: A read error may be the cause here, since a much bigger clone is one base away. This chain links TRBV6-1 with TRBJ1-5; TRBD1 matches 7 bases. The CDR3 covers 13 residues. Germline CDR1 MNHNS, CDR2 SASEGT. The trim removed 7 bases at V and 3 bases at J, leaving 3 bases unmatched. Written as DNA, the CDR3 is TGTGCCAGCACGGGACAGACCAATCAGCCCCAGCATTTT. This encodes CASTGQTNQPQHF.

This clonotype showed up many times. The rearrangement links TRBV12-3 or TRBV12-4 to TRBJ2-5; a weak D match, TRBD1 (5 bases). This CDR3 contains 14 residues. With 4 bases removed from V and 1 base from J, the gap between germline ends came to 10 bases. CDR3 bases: TGTGCCAGCAGTTCTACAGGATCCCAAGAGACCCAGTACTTC. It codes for CASSSTGSQETQYF.

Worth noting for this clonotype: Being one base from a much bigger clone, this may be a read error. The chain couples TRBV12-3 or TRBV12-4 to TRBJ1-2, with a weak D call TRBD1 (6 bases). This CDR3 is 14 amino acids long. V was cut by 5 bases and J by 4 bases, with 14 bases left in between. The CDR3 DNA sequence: TGTGCCAGCAGTCTCTCCGACAGGCTCTATGGCTACACCTTC. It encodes CASSLSDRLYGYTF.

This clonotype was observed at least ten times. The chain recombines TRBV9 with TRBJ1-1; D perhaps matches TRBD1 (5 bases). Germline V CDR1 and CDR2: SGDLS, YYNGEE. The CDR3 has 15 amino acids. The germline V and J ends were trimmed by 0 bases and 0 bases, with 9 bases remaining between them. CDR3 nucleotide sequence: TGTGCCAGCAGCGTAGGGGGGGGGATGAACACTGAAGCTTTCTTT. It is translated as CASSVGGGMNTEAFF.

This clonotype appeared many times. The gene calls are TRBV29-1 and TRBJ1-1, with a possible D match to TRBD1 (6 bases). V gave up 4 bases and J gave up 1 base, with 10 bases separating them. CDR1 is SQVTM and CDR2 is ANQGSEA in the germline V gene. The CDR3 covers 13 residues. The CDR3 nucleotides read TGCAGCGTTGTGGTGACAGGGAACACTGAAGCTTTCTTT. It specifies CSVVVTGNTEAFF.

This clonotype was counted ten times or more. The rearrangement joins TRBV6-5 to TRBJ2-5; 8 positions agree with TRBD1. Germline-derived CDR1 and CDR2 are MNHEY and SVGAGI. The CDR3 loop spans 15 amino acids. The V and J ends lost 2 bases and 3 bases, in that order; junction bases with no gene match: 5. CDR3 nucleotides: TGTGCCAGCAGTTACGGACAGGGACGGGAAGAGACCCAGTACTTC. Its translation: CASSYGQGREETQYF.

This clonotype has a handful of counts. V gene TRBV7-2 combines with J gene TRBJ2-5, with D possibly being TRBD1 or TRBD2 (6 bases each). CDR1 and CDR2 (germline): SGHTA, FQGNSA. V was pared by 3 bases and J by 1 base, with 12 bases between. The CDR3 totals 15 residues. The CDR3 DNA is TGTGCCAGCAGCTTTCCGGGGGCCCTCCAAGAGACCCAGTACTTC. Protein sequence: CASSFPGALQETQYF.

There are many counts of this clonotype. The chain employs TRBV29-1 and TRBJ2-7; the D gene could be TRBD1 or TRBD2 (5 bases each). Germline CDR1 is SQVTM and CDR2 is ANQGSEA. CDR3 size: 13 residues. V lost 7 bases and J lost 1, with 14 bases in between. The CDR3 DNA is TGCAGCGCAGGGAGCGGTCCATCCTACGAGCAGTACTTC. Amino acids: CSAGSGPSYEQYF.

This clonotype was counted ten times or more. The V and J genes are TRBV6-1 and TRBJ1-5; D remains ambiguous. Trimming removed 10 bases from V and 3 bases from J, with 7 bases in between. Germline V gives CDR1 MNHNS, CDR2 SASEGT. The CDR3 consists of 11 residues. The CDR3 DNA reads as TGTGCCATCTCCATCAATCAGCCCCAGCATTTT. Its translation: CAISINQPQHF.

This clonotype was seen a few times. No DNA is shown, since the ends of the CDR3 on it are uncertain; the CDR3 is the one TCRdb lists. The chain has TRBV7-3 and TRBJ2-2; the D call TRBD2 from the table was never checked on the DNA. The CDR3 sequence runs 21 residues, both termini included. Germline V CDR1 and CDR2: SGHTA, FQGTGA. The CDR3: CASSLLSGQAERELKTGELFF.

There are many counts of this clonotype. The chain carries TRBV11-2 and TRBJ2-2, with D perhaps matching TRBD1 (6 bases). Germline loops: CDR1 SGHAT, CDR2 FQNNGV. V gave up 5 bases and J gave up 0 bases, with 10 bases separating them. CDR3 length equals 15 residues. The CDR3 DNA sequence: TGTGCCAGCAGCCGAGACAGGACGAACACCGGGGAGCTGTTTTTT. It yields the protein CASSRDRTNTGELFF.

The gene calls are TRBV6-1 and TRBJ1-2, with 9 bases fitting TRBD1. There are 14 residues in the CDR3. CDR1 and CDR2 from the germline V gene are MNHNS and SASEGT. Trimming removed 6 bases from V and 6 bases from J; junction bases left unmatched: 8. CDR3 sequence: CASRNTGTGNGYTF. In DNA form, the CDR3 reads TGTGCCAGCAGAAACACCGGGACAGGGAATGGCTACACCTTC.

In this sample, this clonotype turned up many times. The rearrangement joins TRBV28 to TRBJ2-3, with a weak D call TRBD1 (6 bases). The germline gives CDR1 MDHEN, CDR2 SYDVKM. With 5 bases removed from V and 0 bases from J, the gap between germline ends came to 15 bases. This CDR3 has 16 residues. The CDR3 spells CASSRDRSLSTDTQYF. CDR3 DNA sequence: TGTGCCAGCAGTCGTGACAGGTCCCTAAGCACAGATACGCAGTATTTT.

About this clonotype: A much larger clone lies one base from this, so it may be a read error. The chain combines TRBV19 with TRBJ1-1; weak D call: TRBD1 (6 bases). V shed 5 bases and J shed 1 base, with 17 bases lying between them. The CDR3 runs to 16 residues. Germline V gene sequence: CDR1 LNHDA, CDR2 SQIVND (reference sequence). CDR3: CASSASPGTTNTEAFF. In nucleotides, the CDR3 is TGTGCCAGTAGTGCTTCACCCGGGACAACGAACACTGAAGCTTTCTTT. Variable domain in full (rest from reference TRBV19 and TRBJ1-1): DGGITQSPKYLFRKEGQNVTLSCEQNLNHDAMYWYRQDPGQGLRLIYYSQIVNDFQKGDIAEGYSVSREKKESFPLTVTSAQKNPTAFYLCASSASPGTTNTEAFFGQGTRLTVV.

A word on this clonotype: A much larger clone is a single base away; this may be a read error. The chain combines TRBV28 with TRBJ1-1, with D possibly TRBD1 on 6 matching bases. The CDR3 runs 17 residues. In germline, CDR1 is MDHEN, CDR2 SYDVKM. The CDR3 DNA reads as TGTGCCAGCAGTTTGCCCCTTCAGGGGTTAGTGGACACTGAACCTTTCTTT. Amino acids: CASSLPLQGLVDTEPFF.